Presented here are 23 T cell receptor beta chains from one specimen sequenced in a study of blood T cell repertoires in COVID-19. The repertoire was sequenced with immunoSEQ multiplex PCR; TCRdb's copy has only in-frame clones and lacks some. This repertoire shows approximately 480,000 clones, roughly nine tenths found once; its top ten account for under 0.85%. The source material was PBMCs or T cells enriched from blood (not recorded which). The source is a woman aged 18-29 years who had recovered from COVID-19.

This clone was seen a handful of times. The chain recombines TRBV29-1 with TRBJ1-1; D unresolved. Per germline, CDR1 SQVTM and CDR2 ANQGSEA. Trimming shortened V by 4 bases and J by 10 bases, and 13 bases separated the two germline ends. The CDR3 runs to 11 residues. The CDR3 reads CSVVSGDGAFF. CDR3 nucleotide sequence: TGCAGCGTTGTTTCAGGCGATGGAGCTTTCTTT.

The CDR3, as DNA: TGTGCCAGCAGTGGCAGGACAGCGTACCAAGAGACCCAGTACTTC. It encodes CASSGRTAYQETQYF. The chain is built from TRBV2 and TRBJ2-5; a weak D match, TRBD1 (6 bases). This CDR3 region has 15 residues. V lost 4 bases and J lost 0, with 12 bases in between. CDR1 is SNHLY, CDR2 FYNNEI, per germline.

This chain connects TRBV7-9 to TRBJ2-7; possible D gene TRBD2, 5 bases. Germline V gene data show CDR1 as SEHNR and CDR2 as FQNEAQ (reference sequence). The ends were cut back, 4 bases at V and 5 bases at J, with 21 bases in the middle. The CDR3 length is 16 residues. In DNA form, the CDR3 reads TGTGCCAGCAGCTCACTAGGCGGGCTTGACGAAGACGAGCAGTACTTC. Translation: CASSSLGGLDEDEQYF. The variable domain in full, completed from reference TRBV7-9 and TRBJ2-7, reads DTGVSQNPRHKITKRGQNVTFRCDPISEHNRLYWYRQTLGQGPEFLTYFQNEAQLEKSRLLSDRFSAERPKGSFSTLEIQRTEQGDSAMYLCASSSLGGLDEDEQYFGPGTRLTVT.

The chain combines TRBV7-2 with TRBJ1-1, with 7 bases matching TRBD1. The CDR3 length is 13 residues. V was clipped by 4 bases and J by 5 bases; unmatched bases: 4. The germline CDR1 and CDR2 sequences are SGHTA and FQGNSA. CDR3 amino acids: CASSSRDRTEAFF. CDR3 in DNA: TGTGCCAGCAGCTCCCGGGACAGAACTGAAGCTTTCTTT.

The rearrangement joins TRBV19 to TRBJ2-7, with D possibly being TRBD1 (5 bases). The CDR3 extends over 14 amino acids. Germline V gives CDR1 LNHDA, CDR2 SQIVND (reference sequence). Between the trimmed V and J ends, which lost 3 bases and 5 bases, there was a span of 14 bases. DNA of the CDR3: TGTGCCAGTAGTATCAGGGCAGGGTACGACGAGCAGTACTTC. Translating it yields CASSIRAGYDEQYF.

CDR3 loop: CAWSAYHRGGEQYF. In DNA form, the CDR3 reads TGTGCCTGGAGTGCATATCATCGGGGGGGCGAGCAGTACTTC. V is TRBV30 and J is TRBJ2-7, with TRBD2 matching over 8 bases. Trimming at V came to 1 base and at J to 6 bases, leaving 8 bases not matched to a gene. CDR1 GTSNPN and CDR2 SVGIG come from the germline V gene (reference sequence). The CDR3 consists of 14 residues.

The chain carries TRBV2 and TRBJ1-5; possible D gene TRBD1, 5 bases. CDR1 is SNHLY and CDR2 is FYNNEI in the germline V gene. CDR3 size: 16 residues. The V end lost 1 base, the J end lost 2 bases, and 12 bases lay between the germline ends. The CDR3 coding sequence is TGTGCCAGCAGTGAAGGGGGCGGGGGAGGCAATCAGCCCCAGCATTTT. This sequence encodes CASSEGGGGGNQPQHF. Full variable domain (remainder filled in from reference TRBV2 and TRBJ1-5): EPEVTQTPSHQVTQMGQEVILRCVPISNHLYFYWYRQILGQKVEFLVSFYNNEISEKSEIFDDQFSVERPDGSNFTLKIRSTKLEDSAMYFCASSEGGGGGNQPQHFGDGTRLSIL.

This chain uses TRBV6-5 with TRBJ1-2; 10 positions match TRBD1. The germline CDR1 and CDR2 sequences are MNHEY and SVGAGI. The CDR3 contains 14 residues. The junction had 7 bases not matched to a gene; V was cut back by 8 bases and J by 4 bases. CDR3 DNA sequence: TGTGCCAGCCTCAGGACAGGGGGGACCTATGGCTACACCTTC. This encodes CASLRTGGTYGYTF.

The genes are TRBV12-3 or TRBV12-4 and TRBJ2-2; D remains ambiguous. V dropped 7 bases and J dropped 0 bases, with 3 bases sitting between them. This CDR3 has 12 amino acids. CDR3 bases: TGTGCCAGCACCGCGAACACCGGGGAGCTGTTTTTT. This gives the protein CASTANTGELFF.

The chain joins TRBV28 to TRBJ2-3; D unresolved. The CDR3 sequence is 13 residues long. Germline lookup yields CDR1 MDHEN and CDR2 SYDVKM. Trimming cost V 8 bases and J 0 bases, with 9 bases left between them. DNA of the CDR3: TGTGCCAGCCACTTATCTAGCACAGATACGCAGTATTTT. This codes for CASHLSSTDTQYF.

This chain connects TRBV19 to TRBJ2-1; 12 nucleotides match TRBD2. The V segment lost 0 bases and the J segment 6 bases; nucleotides outside the gene matches: 6. This CDR3 has 17 residues. Germline-derived CDR1 and CDR2 are LNHDA and SQIVND (reference sequence). CDR3 sequence (DNA): TGTGCCAGTAGTATAGATCATCAACTAGCGGGAGGCAATGAGCAGTTCTTC. It specifies CASSIDHQLAGGNEQFF.

This rearrangement joins TRBV6-1 to TRBJ1-5; 7 nucleotides match TRBD1. Germline CDR1 and CDR2: MNHNS and SASEGT. V shed 2 bases and J 7 bases; nucleotides not matched to a gene: 5. This CDR3 spans 14 amino acids. The CDR3: CASSERQGFQPQHF. CDR3 in DNA: TGTGCCAGCAGTGAAAGACAGGGTTTCCAGCCCCAGCATTTT.

On this clone: The same CDR3 arises from other DNA sequences in this sample as well. The V gene is TRBV7-2, the J gene TRBJ2-2; D is ambiguous. CDR3 length: 14 amino acids. V lost 1 base and J lost 5, with 8 bases in between. The germline V gene encodes CDR1 SGHTA and CDR2 FQGNSA. The CDR3 DNA reads TGTGCCAGCAGCTTAGGGCCCGGGACCGGGGAGCTGTTTTTT. Translated, it gives CASSLGPGTGELFF. The full variable domain, completed using reference TRBV7-2 and TRBJ2-2, is GAGVSQSPSNKVTEKGKDVELRCDPISGHTALYWYRQSLGQGLEFLIYFQGNSAPDKSGLPSDRFSAERTGGSVSTLTIQRTQQEDSAVYLCASSLGPGTGELFFGEGSRLTVL.

This chain links TRBV19 with TRBJ1-2; D gene unclear. The CDR3 contains 16 residues. V lost 1 base and J 0 bases, leaving 12 bases between the germline ends. Looked up from germline, CDR1 is LNHDA and CDR2 is SQIVND (reference sequence). CDR3 sequence (DNA): TGTGCCAGTAGTATAGGCAACGGGTTTGCTAACTATGGCTACACCTTC. Residues: CASSIGNGFANYGYTF.

The genes are TRBV7-2 and TRBJ1-2; D might be TRBD1 (5 bases). The germline CDR1 and CDR2 sequences are SGHTA and FQGNSA. This CDR3 spans 13 amino acids. Trimming removed 5 bases at V and 8 bases at J, with 15 bases between. The CDR3 coding sequence is TGTGCCAGCAGCCTCGAGACAGCGATCGGCTACACCTTC. It specifies CASSLETAIGYTF.

The chain has TRBV7-2 and TRBJ2-7, with D perhaps TRBD1 (6 bases). The germline V and J ends were trimmed by 5 bases and 6 bases, with 11 bases remaining between them. CDR1 and CDR2 (germline): SGHTA, FQGNSA. CDR3 length equals 12 residues. CDR3 DNA: TGTGCCAGCAGCCGTACAGGGAGCGAGCAGTACTTC. Its protein product is CASSRTGSEQYF.

The genes are TRBV21-1 and TRBJ1-4; the D segment call TRBD1 is taken from the table without a DNA check. TRBV21-1 represents a pseudogene. The CDR3 sequence is 15 residues long. In nucleotides, the CDR3 is TGTGCCAGCAGCAATAAGTCTCGAAAGGGGGAAAAACTGTTTTTT. Translating gives CASSNKSRKGEKLFF.

The V gene is TRBV5-1, the J gene TRBJ2-7; 9 nucleotides line up with TRBD1. CDR3 length equals 15 residues. With V trimmed by 1 base and J by 1 base, 3 bases remained unmatched. Germline CDR1 SGHRS, CDR2 YFSETQ. Here the CDR3 DNA reads TGCGCCAGCAGCTTGTCCGGGACAGGGTCCTACGAGCAGTACTTC. Its translation is CASSLSGTGSYEQYF.

For the CDR3, the DNA is TGTGCCAGCAGCCAAGATAGGGACAGGGGAGGGACTGAAGCTTTCTTT. It codes for CASSQDRDRGGTEAFF. V usage is TRBV4-2 and J usage is TRBJ1-1; 10 bases align to TRBD1. The junction had 6 bases not matched to a gene; V was cut back by 0 bases and J by 5 bases. This CDR3 contains 16 residues. The germline V gene encodes CDR1 LGHNA and CDR2 YNFKEQ.

The sample holds a few counts of this clone. The chain has TRBV19 and TRBJ1-1; D remains ambiguous. Germline values: CDR1 LNHDA, CDR2 SQIVND (reference sequence). V was trimmed by 8 bases and J by 6 bases, leaving 10 bases between them. The CDR3 loop spans 11 amino acids. The CDR3 here is CASSIGAEAFF. Here the CDR3 DNA reads TGTGCCAGTTCAATCGGTGCTGAAGCTTTCTTT.

The chain joins TRBV28 to TRBJ1-5; tentative D call: TRBD1 (5 bases). The CDR3 is made up of 16 amino acids. Germline CDR1 MDHEN, CDR2 SYDVKM. V lost 3 bases, J lost 5 bases, and 17 bases lay in between. The CDR3 here is CASSFSKGLLDQPQHF. CDR3 DNA: TGTGCCAGCAGTTTCAGTAAGGGGCTCCTAGATCAGCCCCAGCATTTT.

This rearrangement joins TRBV9 to TRBJ2-1, with TRBD2 matching 9 bases. In germline, CDR1 is SGDLS, CDR2 YYNGEE. This CDR3 spans 14 amino acids. The V and J ends lost 2 bases and 5 bases, in that order; junction bases with no gene match: 2. The CDR3 DNA reads as TGTGCCAGCAGCGTTAGCGGGGGCCACAATGAGCAGTTCTTC. Protein: CASSVSGGHNEQFF. Full variable domain (rest looked up from reference TRBV9 and TRBJ2-1): DSGVTQTPKHLITATGQRVTLRCSPRSGDLSVYWYQQSLDQGLQFLIQYYNGEERAKGNILERFSAQQFPDLHSELNLSSLELGDSALYFCASSVSGGHNEQFFGPGTRLTVL.

This clone has a single count. The rearrangement links TRBV6-6 to TRBJ2-5; no clear D. Deletions cut 2 bases from V and 2 bases from J, with 15 bases between. This CDR3 has 16 amino acids. The germline V gene encodes CDR1 MNHNY and CDR2 SVGAGI (reference sequence). In nucleotides, the CDR3 is TGTGCCAGCAGTTACCCCGCTCCGGGTCTTCAAGAGACCCAGTACTTC. Translation: CASSYPAPGLQETQYF.